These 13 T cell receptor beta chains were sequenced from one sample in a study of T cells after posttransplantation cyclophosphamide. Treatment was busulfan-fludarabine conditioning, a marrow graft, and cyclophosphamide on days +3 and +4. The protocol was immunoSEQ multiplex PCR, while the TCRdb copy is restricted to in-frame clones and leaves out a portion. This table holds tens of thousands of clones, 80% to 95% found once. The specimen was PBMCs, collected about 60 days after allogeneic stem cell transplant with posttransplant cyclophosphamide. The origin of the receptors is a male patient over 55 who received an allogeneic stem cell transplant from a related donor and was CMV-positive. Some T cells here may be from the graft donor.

The CDR3 region is CASSKDAGSETEAFF. The CDR3 coding sequence is TGTGCCAGCAGCAAAGACGCAGGTAGCGAGACTGAAGCTTTCTTT. The rearrangement links TRBV21-1 to TRBJ1-1. TRBV21-1 is a documented pseudogene. This CDR3 spans 15 amino acids.

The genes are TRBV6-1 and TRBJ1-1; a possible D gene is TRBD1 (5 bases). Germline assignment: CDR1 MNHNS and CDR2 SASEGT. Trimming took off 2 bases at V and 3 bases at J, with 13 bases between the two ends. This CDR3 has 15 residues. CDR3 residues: CASSESGGWYTEAFF. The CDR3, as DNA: TGTGCCAGCAGTGAAAGCGGGGGTTGGTACACTGAAGCTTTCTTT.

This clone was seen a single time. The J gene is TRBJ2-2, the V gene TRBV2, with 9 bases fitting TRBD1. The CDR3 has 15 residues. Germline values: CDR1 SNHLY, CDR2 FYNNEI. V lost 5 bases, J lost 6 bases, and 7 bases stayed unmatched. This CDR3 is CASSKTGGYAGELFF. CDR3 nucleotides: TGTGCCAGCAGTAAAACAGGGGGCTACGCCGGGGAGCTGTTTTTT.

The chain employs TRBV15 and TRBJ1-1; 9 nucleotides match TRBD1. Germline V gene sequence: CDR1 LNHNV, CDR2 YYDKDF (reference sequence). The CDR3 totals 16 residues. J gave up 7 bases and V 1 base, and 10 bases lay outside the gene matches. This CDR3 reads CATSRGRTDRGFEAFF. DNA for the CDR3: TGTGCCACCAGCAGAGGCAGGACGGACAGGGGTTTTGAAGCTTTCTTT.

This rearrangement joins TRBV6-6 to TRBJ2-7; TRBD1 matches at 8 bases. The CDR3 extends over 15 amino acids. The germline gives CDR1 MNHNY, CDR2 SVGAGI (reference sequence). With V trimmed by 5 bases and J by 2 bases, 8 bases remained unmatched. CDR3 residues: CASSAGQVTTYEQYF. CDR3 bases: TGTGCCAGCAGTGCGGGACAGGTTACAACCTACGAGCAGTACTTC.

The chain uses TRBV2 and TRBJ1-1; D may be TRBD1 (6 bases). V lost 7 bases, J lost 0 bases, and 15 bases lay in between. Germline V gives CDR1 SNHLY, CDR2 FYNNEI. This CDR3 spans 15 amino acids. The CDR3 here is CASILWGQLNTEAFF. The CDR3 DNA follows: TGTGCCAGCATACTTTGGGGGCAGTTGAACACTGAAGCTTTCTTT.

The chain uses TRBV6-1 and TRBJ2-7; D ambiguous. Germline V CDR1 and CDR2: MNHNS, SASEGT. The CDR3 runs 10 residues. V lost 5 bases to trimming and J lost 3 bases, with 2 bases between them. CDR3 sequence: CASSNYEQYV. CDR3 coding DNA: TGTGCCAGCAGTAACTACGAGCAGTACGTC.

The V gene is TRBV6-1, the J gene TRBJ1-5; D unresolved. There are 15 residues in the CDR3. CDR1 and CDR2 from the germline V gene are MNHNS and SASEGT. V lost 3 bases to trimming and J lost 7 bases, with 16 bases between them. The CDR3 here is CASSDGPPGGQPQHF. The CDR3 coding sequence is TGTGCCAGCAGTGATGGACCACCCGGCGGGCAGCCCCAGCATTTT.

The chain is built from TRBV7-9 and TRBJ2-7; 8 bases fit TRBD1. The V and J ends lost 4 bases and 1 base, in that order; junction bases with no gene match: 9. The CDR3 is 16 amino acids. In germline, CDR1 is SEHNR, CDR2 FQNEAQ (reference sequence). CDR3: CASSSRDRSGSYEQYF. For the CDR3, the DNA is TGTGCCAGCAGCTCTCGGGACAGGTCGGGGTCCTACGAGCAGTACTTC.

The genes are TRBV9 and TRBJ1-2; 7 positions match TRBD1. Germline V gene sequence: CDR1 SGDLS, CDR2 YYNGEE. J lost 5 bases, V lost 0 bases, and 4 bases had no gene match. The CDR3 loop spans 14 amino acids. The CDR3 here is CASSVGQGYYGYTF. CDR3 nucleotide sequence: TGTGCCAGCAGCGTAGGACAGGGTTATTATGGCTACACCTTC.

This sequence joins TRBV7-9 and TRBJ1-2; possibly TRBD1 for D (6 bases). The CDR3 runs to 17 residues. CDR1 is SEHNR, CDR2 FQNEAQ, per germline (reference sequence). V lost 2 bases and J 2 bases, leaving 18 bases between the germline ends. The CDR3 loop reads CASSLKFLGAQNYGYTF. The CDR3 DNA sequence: TGTGCCAGCAGCTTAAAATTCTTGGGGGCTCAGAACTATGGCTACACCTTC.

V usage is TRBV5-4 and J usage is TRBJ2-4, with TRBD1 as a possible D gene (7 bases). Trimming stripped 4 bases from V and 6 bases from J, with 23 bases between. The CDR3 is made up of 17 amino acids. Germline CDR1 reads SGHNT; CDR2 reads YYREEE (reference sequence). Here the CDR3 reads CASSPTGAPGQLNIQYF. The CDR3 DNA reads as TGTGCCAGCAGCCCCACGGGGGCTCCGGGACAGCTAAACATTCAGTACTTC.

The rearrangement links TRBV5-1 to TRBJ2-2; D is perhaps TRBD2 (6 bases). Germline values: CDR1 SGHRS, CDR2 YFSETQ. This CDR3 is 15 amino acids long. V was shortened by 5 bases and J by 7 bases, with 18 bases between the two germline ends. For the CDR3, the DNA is TGCGCCAGCAGATCCCGAGACGGGGGTAGCGGGGAGCTGTTTTTT. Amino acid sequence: CASRSRDGGSGELFF.